The text below deals with one T cell receptor beta chain. This clonotype was detected ten times or more. Its antigen is unknown. Base qualities were left out, and no much larger clone turns up one base away. Libraries were prepared through multiplex PCR. Sequencing was performed on an Illumina HiSeq 4000. TCR beta libraries were built with iRepertoire HTBI primers and Arm-PCR amplification of CDR3 regions. Before sequencing, the PCR products underwent gel purification. On the study's bioinformatics: Gene usage analysis of CDR3 amino acid clonotypes used the approximately 62 TRBV and fewer than 15 TRBJ segments found across samples. Filtered high-quality paired reads were merged into contigs using COPE and FqMerger. Contigs were aligned with BLAST to IMGT TRBV, TRBD and TRBJ reference genes, and CDR3 was defined per IMGT. Clonotypes above 0.1% frequency were classified as highly expanded clones. Repertoire diversity was measured by Shannon entropy, and V-J evenness by the Gini coefficient. A clonotype was considered public if more than one individual shared it. TCRdb reran the public reads through fastp at Q25 and MiXCR, keeping productive beta chains. One record per CDR3 amino acid sequence lists the most common genes and DNA. None of the V and J calls come from the authors' own analysis; TCRdb made them. The sample table records 450,000 to 600,000 distinct CDR3 sequences; approximately 13% of these occur just once. Under 10% of the sample lies in the top ten.

This specimen belongs to a study of regulatory T cells in long-lasting Graves disease (dated by TCRdb to the early 2020s). For the study in its entirety: Newly diagnosed Graves' disease patients had taken antithyroid drugs for less than 3 months. This study used TCR sequencing and RNA sequencing of peripheral blood to compare persistent Graves' disease patients against newly diagnosed Graves' disease patients. TCR sequencing covered approximately 13 persistent and 20 newly diagnosed Graves' disease patients, around 33 samples in total. The study took place in China and was registered as a clinical trial. What the work shows at the level of the full study, not this receptor alone: Lower TCR Shannon entropy and fewer highly expanded clones were observed in persistent Graves' disease patients than in newly diagnosed patients, which suggested clonal expansion. Persistent patients shared more public clonotypes among themselves (around 2,800) than newly diagnosed patients did (more than 850). The small sample size was acknowledged by the authors as a limitation that may reduce accuracy. Only the TCR beta chain was sequenced and analyzed. The study examined only peripheral blood because the primary lesion, thyroid tissue, could not be accessed.

Explained via the paper, the time point label denotes: newly diagnosed GD, antithyroid drugs for less than 3 months. For both TCR sequencing and RNA sequencing, RNA was extracted from PBMCs in TRIzol. The diagnosis of Graves' disease was made according to American Thyroid Association guidelines. Recruitment of patients was carried out at an endocrinology department in Xi'an, China. Each patient gave roughly 8.4 milliliters of peripheral blood, collected in an EDTA anticoagulant tube. Ficoll Paque Plus density gradient separation was used to isolate PBMCs, and no further T cell sorting was done. An Agilent 2100 Bioanalyzer and agarose gel were used to assess RNA quality, and a NanoDrop 2000 was used to measure RNA concentration. These data were likewise used in another study, on T cells in Graves' hyperthyroidism and ophthalmopathy. As the second publication notes: Graves' hyperthyroidism was defined as stable when no progression to ophthalmopathy occurred over 18 months of follow-up. The hyperthyroidism patients were between 18 and 65 years old and newly diagnosed, with a disease duration of less than 2 months. Patients with uncontrolled infections, other autoimmune diseases, pregnancy or lactation were excluded. Diagnoses relied on clinical symptoms, serum thyroxine and TRAb, thyroid ultrasound and orbital computed tomography. For the first round of RT-PCR on the TCR CDR3, the HTBI primer set was used together with the Qiagen OneStep RT-PCR kit. Blood samples also contained most of the expanded thyroid clonotypes (frequency above 0.001), which suggests that blood repertoires may reflect thyroid immune responses. In cross-validation, a model built on a 13 V-J signature told ophthalmopathy apart from stable hyperthyroidism with about 90% sensitivity and approximately 81% specificity, and in testing the same model reached 80%/75%. In validation, the model predicted progression to ophthalmopathy with approximately 70% sensitivity and roughly 75% specificity, a median of 6.5 months before onset. A discovery cohort of 95 to 100 patients, roughly 45 with Graves' ophthalmopathy and under 60 with stable Graves' hyperthyroidism, was used to find distinguishing TCR V-J signatures. An independent validation cohort of fewer than 20 hyperthyroidism patients and 17 patients who later progressed to ophthalmopathy tested prospective prediction of ophthalmopathy. The 80 to 100 discovery patients were randomly divided into training and test sets at a 7:3 ratio. The study also compared thyroid tissue and blood T-cell repertoires from about six Graves' hyperthyroidism patients. Following sampling, methimazole starting at 30 mg daily was given to hyperthyroidism patients, and high-dose intravenous methylprednisolone was given to ophthalmopathy patients. The libraries were constructed in a second round of multiplex PCR and then size-selected and purified. Paired-end sequencing of the libraries was performed with 100 bp reads on an Illumina HiSeq2000. SOAPnuke was used to process the raw data, removing reads that contained adapters or uncalled bases, had a mean Phred below 15, or lacked an exact match to the constant primer or identifier. COPE v1.2.5 was used to merge high-quality paired reads, and clonotypes were defined as unique nucleotide sequences. MiTCR v1.1 was used to align the clonotypes against IMGT TRBV, TRBD and TRBJ reference segments. Analysis was restricted to V-J combinations with a frequency above 0.0001, which covered roughly 99% of repertoires. A TCS score was defined as the ratio between F50 (clonal expansion) and ExV (chaos), using BLOSUM62-based TCRdist between CDR3 peptides within each V-J. Welch's t-statistics and random forest reduced around 510 V-J features to roughly 13, which were used in a naive Bayes classifier (R e1071). Sample size was not statistically predetermined, and blinding of investigators to group allocation was not performed. TCR Vbeta CDR3 sequencing of 120 to 150 peripheral blood samples (43 ophthalmopathy, 75 hyperthyroidism and approximately 17 progressor patients) is reported in the paper.

The source was peripheral blood mononuclear cells (PBMCs), collected at new diagnosis, from a patient treated with antithyroid drugs. The sequence was collected from a man under 40 with Graves disease. Donor details come from another sample of the same person, matched by shared clones.

The CDR3 in this case is CSARPLVQAGDYEQYF. The nucleotide sequence is given as TGCAGTGCTAGACCCCTTGTCCAAGCGGGAGACTACGAGCAGTACTTC. The chain is encoded by TRBV20-1 joined to TRBJ2-7; 8 of the junction bases match TRBD2. Trimmed from V: 2 bases; trimmed from J: 3 bases; junction bases lacking a gene match: 12. Via the germline V gene (reference sequence), CDR1 is DFQATT and CDR2 SNEGSKA. The CDR3 spans 16 residues, from the cysteine through the phenylalanine. Just the 48-base CDR3 DNA is kept, in frame starting at base 1.